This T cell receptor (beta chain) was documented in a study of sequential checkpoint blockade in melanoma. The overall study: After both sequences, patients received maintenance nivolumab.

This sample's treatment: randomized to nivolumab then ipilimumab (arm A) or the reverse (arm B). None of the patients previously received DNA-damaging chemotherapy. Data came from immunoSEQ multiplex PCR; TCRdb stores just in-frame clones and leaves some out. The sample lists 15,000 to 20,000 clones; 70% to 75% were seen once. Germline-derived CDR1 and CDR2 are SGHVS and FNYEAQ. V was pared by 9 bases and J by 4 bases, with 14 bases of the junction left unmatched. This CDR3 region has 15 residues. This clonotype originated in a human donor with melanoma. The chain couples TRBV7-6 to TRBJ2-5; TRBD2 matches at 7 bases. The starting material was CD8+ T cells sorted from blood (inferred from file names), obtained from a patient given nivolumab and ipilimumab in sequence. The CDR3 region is CASEAGPGRGETQYF. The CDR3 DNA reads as TGTGCCAGTGAAGCGGGGCCCGGACGGGGAGAGACCCAGTACTTC.